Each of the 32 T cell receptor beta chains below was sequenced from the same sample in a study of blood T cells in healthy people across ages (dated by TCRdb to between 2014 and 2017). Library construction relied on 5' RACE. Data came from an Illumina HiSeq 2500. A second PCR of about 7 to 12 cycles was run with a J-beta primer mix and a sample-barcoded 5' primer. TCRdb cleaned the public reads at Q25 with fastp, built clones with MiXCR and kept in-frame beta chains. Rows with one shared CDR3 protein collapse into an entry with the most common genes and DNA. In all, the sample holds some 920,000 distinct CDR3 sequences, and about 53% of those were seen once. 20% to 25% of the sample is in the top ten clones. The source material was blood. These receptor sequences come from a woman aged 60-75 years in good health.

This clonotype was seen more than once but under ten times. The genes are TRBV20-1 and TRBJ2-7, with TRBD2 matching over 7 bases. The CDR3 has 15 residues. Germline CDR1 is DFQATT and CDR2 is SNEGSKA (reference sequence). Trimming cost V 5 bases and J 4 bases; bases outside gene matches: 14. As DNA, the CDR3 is TGCAGTGCTCGAGGCGGGGTCGCGGGAGTATACGAGCAGTACTTC. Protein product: CSARGGVAGVYEQYF.

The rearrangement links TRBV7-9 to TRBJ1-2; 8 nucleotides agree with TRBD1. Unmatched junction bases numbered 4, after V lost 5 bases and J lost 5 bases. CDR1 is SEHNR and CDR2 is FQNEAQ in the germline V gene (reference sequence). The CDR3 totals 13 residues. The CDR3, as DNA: TGTGCCAGCAGCATGGGACAGGAGTATGGCTACACCTTC. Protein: CASSMGQEYGYTF. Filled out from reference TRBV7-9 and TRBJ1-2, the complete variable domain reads DTGVSQNPRHKITKRGQNVTFRCDPISEHNRLYWYRQTLGQGPEFLTYFQNEAQLEKSRLLSDRFSAERPKGSFSTLEIQRTEQGDSAMYLCASSMGQEYGYTFGSGTRLTVV.

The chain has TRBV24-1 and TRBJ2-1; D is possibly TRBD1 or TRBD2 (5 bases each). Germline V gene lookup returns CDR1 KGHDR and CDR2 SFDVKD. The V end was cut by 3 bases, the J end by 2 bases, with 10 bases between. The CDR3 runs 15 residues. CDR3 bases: TGTGCCACCAGTGATGTTCAGGGACCCTACAATGAGCAGTTCTTC. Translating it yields CATSDVQGPYNEQFF.

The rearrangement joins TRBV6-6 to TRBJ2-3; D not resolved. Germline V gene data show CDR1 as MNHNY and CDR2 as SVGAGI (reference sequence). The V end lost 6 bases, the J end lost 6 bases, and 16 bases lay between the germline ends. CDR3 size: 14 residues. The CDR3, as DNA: TGTGCCAGCAGAGCCCCTACCGGGTGGGATACGCAGTATTTT. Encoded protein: CASRAPTGWDTQYF.

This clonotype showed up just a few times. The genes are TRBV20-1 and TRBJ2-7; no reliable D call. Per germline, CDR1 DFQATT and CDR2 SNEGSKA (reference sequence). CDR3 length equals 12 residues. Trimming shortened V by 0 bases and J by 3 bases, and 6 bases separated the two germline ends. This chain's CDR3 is CSAREDDYEQYF. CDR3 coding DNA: TGCAGTGCTAGAGAGGACGACTACGAGCAGTACTTC.

The chain's CDR3 is CSARDTGGAITYEQYF. The CDR3 bases are TGCAGTGCTAGAGATACGGGTGGGGCTATCACCTACGAGCAGTACTTC. V is TRBV20-1 and J is TRBJ2-7; D possibly corresponds to TRBD1 (5 bases). Trimming removed 0 bases at V and 2 bases at J, with 17 bases between. Germline V gene data show CDR1 as DFQATT and CDR2 as SNEGSKA (reference sequence). The CDR3 consists of 16 residues.

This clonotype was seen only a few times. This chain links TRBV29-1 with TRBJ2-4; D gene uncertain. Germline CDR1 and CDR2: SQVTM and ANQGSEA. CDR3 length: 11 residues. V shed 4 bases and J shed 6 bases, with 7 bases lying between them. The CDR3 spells CSVGTGNIQYF. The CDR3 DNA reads TGCAGCGTTGGGACGGGAAACATTCAGTACTTC.

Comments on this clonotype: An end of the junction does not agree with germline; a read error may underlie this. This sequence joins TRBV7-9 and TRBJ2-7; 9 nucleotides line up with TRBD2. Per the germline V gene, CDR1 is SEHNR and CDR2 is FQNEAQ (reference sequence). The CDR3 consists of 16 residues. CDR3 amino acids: CTSSGLPSGIGYEQYF. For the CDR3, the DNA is TGTACCAGCAGCGGGCTGCCTAGCGGGATTGGCTACGAGCAGTACTTC.

The CDR3 DNA reads as TGTGCCAGCAGTTTAGGGGGCGCGACCAAAAACATTCAGTACTTC. This encodes CASSLGGATKNIQYF. The gene calls are TRBV28 and TRBJ2-4, with D tentatively TRBD1 (6 bases). The germline CDR1 and CDR2 sequences are MDHEN and SYDVKM. There are 15 residues in the CDR3. Trimming removed 2 bases from V and 2 bases from J, with 10 bases in between.

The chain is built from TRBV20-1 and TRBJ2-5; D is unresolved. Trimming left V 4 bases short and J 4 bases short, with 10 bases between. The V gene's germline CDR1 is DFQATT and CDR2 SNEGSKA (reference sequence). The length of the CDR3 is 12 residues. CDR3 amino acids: CSAKVPGETQYF. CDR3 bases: TGCAGTGCTAAGGTCCCAGGAGAGACCCAGTACTTC.

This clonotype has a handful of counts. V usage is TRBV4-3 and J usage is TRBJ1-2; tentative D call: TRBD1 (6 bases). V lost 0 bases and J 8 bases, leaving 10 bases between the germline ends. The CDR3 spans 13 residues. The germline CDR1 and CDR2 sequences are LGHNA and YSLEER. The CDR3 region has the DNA TGCGCCAGCAGCCAAGACGGACAGCGGGGCTACACCTTC. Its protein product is CASSQDGQRGYTF.

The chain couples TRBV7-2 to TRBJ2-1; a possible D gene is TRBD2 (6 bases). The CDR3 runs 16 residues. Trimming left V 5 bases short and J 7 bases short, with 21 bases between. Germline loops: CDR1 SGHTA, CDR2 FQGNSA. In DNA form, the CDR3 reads TGTGCCAGCAGCAAAAGGACTGGCGGGGTCTATAATGAGCAGTTCTTC. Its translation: CASSKRTGGVYNEQFF.

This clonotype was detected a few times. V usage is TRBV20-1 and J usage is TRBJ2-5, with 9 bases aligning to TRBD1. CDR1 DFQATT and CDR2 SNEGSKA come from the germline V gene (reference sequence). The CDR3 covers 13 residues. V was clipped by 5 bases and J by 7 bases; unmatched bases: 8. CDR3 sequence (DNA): TGCAGTGCTCCCGGGACAGGGATGTGGACCCAGTACTTC. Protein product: CSAPGTGMWTQYF.

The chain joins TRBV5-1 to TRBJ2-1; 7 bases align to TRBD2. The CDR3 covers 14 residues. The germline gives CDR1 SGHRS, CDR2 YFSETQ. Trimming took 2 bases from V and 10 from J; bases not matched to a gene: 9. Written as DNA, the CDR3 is TGCGCCAGCAGCTTTGGGACTAAGGCGCAAGAGCAGTTCTTC. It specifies CASSFGTKAQEQFF.

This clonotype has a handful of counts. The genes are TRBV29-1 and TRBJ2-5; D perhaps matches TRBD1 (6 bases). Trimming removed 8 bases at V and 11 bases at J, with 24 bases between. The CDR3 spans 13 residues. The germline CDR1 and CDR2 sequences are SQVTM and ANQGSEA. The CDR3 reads CSSQGTAYNEQYF. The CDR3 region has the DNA TGCAGCTCGCAGGGGACGGCTTACAATGAGCAGTACTTC. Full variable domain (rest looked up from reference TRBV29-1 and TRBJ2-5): SAVISQKPSRDICQRGTSLTIQCQVDSQVTMMFWYRQQPGQSLTLIATANQGSEATYESGFVIDKFPISRPNLTFSTLTVSNMSPEDSSIYLCSSQGTAYNEQYFGPGTRLLVL.

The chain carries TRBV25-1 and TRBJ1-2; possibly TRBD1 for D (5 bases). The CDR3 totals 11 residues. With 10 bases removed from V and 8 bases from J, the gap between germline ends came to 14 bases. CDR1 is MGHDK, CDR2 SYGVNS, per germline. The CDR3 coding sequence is TGTGCCACCGGGGCGGGCTTGGGCTACACCTTC. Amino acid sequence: CATGAGLGYTF.

The chain's CDR3 is CSGGISGSPRDEQYF. CDR3 sequence (DNA): TGCAGTGGGGGTATCTCAGGGTCCCCTCGAGATGAGCAGTACTTC. J is TRBJ2-5 and V is TRBV20-1; D might be TRBD1 (5 bases). Trimming removed 7 bases from V and 11 bases from J, with 29 bases in between. In germline, CDR1 is DFQATT, CDR2 SNEGSKA (reference sequence). The CDR3 covers 15 residues.

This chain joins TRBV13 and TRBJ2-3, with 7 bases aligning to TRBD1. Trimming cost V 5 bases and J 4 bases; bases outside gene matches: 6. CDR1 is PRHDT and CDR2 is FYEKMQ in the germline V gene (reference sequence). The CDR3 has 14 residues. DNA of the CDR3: TGTGCCAGCAGCCTGGGACAGCCCTCAGATACGCAGTATTTT. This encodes CASSLGQPSDTQYF. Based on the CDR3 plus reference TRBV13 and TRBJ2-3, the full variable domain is AAGVIQSPRHLIKEKRETATLKCYPIPRHDTVYWYQQGPGQDPQFLISFYEKMQSDKGSIPDRFSAQQFSDYHSELNMSSLELGDSALYFCASSLGQPSDTQYFGPGTRLTVL.

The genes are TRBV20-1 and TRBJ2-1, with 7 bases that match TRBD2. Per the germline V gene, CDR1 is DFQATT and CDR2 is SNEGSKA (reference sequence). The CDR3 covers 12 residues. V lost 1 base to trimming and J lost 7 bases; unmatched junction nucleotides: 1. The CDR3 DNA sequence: TGCAGTGCTAGAGGGGGGGGGAATGAGCAGTTCTTC. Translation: CSARGGGNEQFF.

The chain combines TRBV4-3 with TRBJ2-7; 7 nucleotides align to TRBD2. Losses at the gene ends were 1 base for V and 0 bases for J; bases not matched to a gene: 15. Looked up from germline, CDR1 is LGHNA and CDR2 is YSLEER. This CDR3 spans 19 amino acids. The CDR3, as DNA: TGCGCCAGCAGCCAAGCCCATCCTCGGGGGAGGGCCTTCTCCTACGAGCAGTACTTC. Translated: CASSQAHPRGRAFSYEQYF.

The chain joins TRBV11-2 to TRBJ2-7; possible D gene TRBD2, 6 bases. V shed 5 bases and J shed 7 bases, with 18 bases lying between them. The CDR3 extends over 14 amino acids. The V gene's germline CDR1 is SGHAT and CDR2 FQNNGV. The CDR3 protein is CASSLGLGSWEQYF. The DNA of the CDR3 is TGTGCCAGCAGCCTGGGACTGGGGAGCTGGGAGCAGTACTTC.

CDR3 amino acids: CASEPQTSNVGDQYF. The CDR3 DNA sequence: TGTGCCAGCGAGCCCCAAACTAGCAACGTAGGGGACCAGTACTTC. The chain links TRBV11-2 to TRBJ2-5, with a possible D match to TRBD2 (6 bases). The CDR3 is 15 amino acids. V was clipped by 8 bases and J by 10 bases, with 26 bases between them. The germline CDR1 and CDR2 sequences are SGHAT and FQNNGV.

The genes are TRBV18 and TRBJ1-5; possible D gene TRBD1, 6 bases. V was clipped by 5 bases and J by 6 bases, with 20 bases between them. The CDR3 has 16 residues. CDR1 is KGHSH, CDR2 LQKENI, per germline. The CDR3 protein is CASSKQGSSTGQPQHF. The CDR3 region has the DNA TGTGCCAGCTCAAAACAGGGCTCTTCCACAGGTCAGCCCCAGCATTTT.

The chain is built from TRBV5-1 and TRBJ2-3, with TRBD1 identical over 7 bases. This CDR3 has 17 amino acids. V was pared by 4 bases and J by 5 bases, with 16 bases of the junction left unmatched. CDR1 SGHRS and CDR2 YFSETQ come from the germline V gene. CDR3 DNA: TGCGCCAGCAGCCCGAATGGTCTAGGGGGCGCGGGAGATACGCAGTATTTT. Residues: CASSPNGLGGAGDTQYF. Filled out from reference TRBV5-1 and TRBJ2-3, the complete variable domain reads KAGVTQTPRYLIKTRGQQVTLSCSPISGHRSVSWYQQTPGQGLQFLFEYFSETQRNKGNFPGRFSGRQFSNSRSEMNVSTLELGDSALYLCASSPNGLGGAGDTQYFGPGTRLTVL.

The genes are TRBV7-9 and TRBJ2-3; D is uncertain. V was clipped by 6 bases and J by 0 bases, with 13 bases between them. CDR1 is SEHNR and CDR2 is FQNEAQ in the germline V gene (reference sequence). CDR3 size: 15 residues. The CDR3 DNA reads TGTGCCAGCAGACCTGGAGAACTCAGCACAGATACGCAGTATTTT. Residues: CASRPGELSTDTQYF.

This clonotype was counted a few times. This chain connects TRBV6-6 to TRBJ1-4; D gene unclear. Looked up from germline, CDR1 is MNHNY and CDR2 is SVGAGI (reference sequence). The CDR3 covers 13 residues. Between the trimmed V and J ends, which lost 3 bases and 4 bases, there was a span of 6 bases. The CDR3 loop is CASSYRINEKLFF. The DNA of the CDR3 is TGTGCCAGCAGTTATAGGATTAATGAAAAACTGTTTTTT.

CDR3 sequence (DNA): TGCGCCAGCAGCCAAGCCAGGGGCGGGCCCGAGCAGTACTTC. Encoded protein: CASSQARGGPEQYF. This chain uses TRBV4-3 with TRBJ2-7, with D tentatively TRBD1 (6 bases). Germline-derived CDR1 and CDR2 are LGHNA and YSLEER. V was trimmed by 1 base and J by 6 bases, leaving 13 bases between them. The CDR3 contains 14 residues.

The CDR3 region is CASSLGVLQGEQYF. The CDR3 nucleotides are TGTGCCAGCAGTTTAGGCGTCCTACAGGGGGAGCAGTACTTC. The chain uses TRBV12-3 or TRBV12-4 and TRBJ2-7, with TRBD1 matching 7 bases. The V and J ends lost 1 base and 7 bases, in that order; junction bases with no gene match: 7. This CDR3 comprises 14 residues.

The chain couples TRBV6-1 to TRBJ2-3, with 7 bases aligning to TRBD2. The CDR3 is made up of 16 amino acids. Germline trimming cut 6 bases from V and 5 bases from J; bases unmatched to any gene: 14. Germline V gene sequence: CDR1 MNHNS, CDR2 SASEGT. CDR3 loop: CASRPGLVGAGDTQYF. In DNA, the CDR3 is TGTGCCAGCAGACCCGGACTAGTGGGAGCAGGAGATACGCAGTATTTT.

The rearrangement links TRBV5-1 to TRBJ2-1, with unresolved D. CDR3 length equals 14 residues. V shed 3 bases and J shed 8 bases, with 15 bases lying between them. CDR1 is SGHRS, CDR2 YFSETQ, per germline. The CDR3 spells CASSSRLGVDEQFF. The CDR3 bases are TGCGCCAGCAGCTCGAGACTGGGTGTCGATGAGCAGTTCTTC. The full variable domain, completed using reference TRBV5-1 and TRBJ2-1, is KAGVTQTPRYLIKTRGQQVTLSCSPISGHRSVSWYQQTPGQGLQFLFEYFSETQRNKGNFPGRFSGRQFSNSRSEMNVSTLELGDSALYLCASSSRLGVDEQFFGPGTRLTVL.

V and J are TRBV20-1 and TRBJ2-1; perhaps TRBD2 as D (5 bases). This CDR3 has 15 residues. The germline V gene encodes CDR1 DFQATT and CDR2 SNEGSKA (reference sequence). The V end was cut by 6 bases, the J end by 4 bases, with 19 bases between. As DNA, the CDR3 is TGCAGTGCCATCAGAGTGGAGACGGGGTACAATGAGCAGTTCTTC. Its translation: CSAIRVETGYNEQFF.

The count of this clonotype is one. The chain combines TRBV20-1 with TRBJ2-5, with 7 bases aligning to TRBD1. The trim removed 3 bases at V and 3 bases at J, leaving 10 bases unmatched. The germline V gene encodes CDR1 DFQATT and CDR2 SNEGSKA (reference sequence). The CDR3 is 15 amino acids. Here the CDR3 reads CSASRPGTAEETQYF. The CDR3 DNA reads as TGCAGTGCTAGTCGTCCCGGGACAGCTGAAGAGACCCAGTACTTC.